This T cell receptor (beta chain) is drawn from a study of blood T cell repertoires in COVID-19. This table comes from immunoSEQ multiplex PCR, and its TCRdb copy is limited to in-frame clones, with some not included. The table has approximately 220,000 clones, roughly four fifths seen once. The clonotype originates from a woman between 40 and 50 years old who had been exposed to COVID-19. Sequencing used PBMCs or T cells enriched from blood (not recorded which).

The CDR3 is CATSRDLGTGYSYEQYF. CDR3 DNA: TGTGCCACCAGCAGAGATCTCGGGACAGGGTACTCCTACGAGCAGTACTTC. The chain carries TRBV15 and TRBJ2-7; 9 bases line up with TRBD1. The V gene's germline CDR1 is LNHNV and CDR2 YYDKDF (reference sequence). The V and J ends lost 0 bases and 0 bases, in that order; junction bases with no gene match: 6. The CDR3 covers 17 residues. The full variable domain, rest sourced from reference TRBV15 and TRBJ2-7, is DAMVIQNPRYQVTQFGKPVTLSCSQTLNHNVMYWYQQKSSQAPKLLFHYYDKDFNNEADTPDNFQSRRPNTSFCFLDIRSPGLGDTAMYLCATSRDLGTGYSYEQYFGPGTRLTVT.